The rows below give T cell receptor beta chains drawn from one sample of a study of technical replicates of blood from a handful of donors. Repertoires were generated with immunoSEQ multiplex PCR, while TCRdb's copy carries only in-frame clones and drops some. The data hold about 15,000 clones, with about 86% observed a single time. The sample taken for sequencing was PBMCs. All receptors derive from a human donor in good health. Each CDR3 is given with its conserved first and last residue. A D gene is named only where the DNA matches it firmly. Size is stated for part of the rows, as once, few or many counts, or as a class when the clone is expanded.

clone_size | j_call | d_call | v_call | cdr3_nt | cdr3_aa
- | TRBJ2-5 | TRBD2 | TRBV6-1 | TGTGCCAGCAGTGAAGAGAGCGGGACCCAAGAGACCCAGTACTTC | CASSEESGTQETQYF
- | TRBJ2-1 | TRBD2 | TRBV27 | TGTGCCAGCAGTTTAGGAACGGGAGGGTCCTACAATGAGCAGTTCTTC | CASSLGTGGSYNEQFF
- | TRBJ2-1 | TRBD1 | TRBV14 | TGTGCCAGCAGCCAATGGACAGGGGACTACTCTGAGCAGTTCTTC | CASSQWTGDYSEQFF
- | TRBJ1-2 | - | TRBV28 | TGTGCCAGCAGTCCAGGGTTTGACTATGGCTACACCTTC | CASSPGFDYGYTF
- | TRBJ2-6 | TRBD2 | TRBV5-1 | TGCGCCAGCAGCATAGGGAGGGCTGGGGCCAACGTCCTGACTTTC | CASSIGRAGANVLTF
- | TRBJ2-3 | TRBD1 | TRBV5-1 | TGCGCCAGCAGCTTGGGGACAGGGGGGATGACAGATACGCAGTATTTT | CASSLGTGGMTDTQYF
- | TRBJ2-7 | TRBD2 | TRBV4-1 | TGCGCCAGCAGCCAAGATGTTTCCACTAGCGGATTCTCCTACGAGCAGTACTTC | CASSQDVSTSGFSYEQYF
- | TRBJ1-1 | - | TRBV4-1 | TGCGCCAGCAGCCAAGAGGGAGGGCGGGGCGGGAACACTGAAGCTTTCTTT | CASSQEGGRGGNTEAFF
- | TRBJ2-7 | - | TRBV10-1 | TGCGCCAGCCAAGCCGGGTTATCCTACGAGCAGTACTTC | CASQAGLSYEQYF
- | TRBJ2-7 | - | TRBV5-1 | TGCGCCAGTAAACGGACAGCCGGTACCTCCTACGAGCAGTACTTC | CASKRTAGTSYEQYF
- | TRBJ2-5 | - | TRBV19 | TGTGCCAGTAGACGGGACACCACGCAAGAGACCCAGTACTTC | CASRRDTTQETQYF
- | TRBJ2-1 | TRBD2 | TRBV27 | TGTGCCAGCAGTTTTACGGGAGGAGGGAATGAGCAGTTCTTC | CASSFTGGGNEQFF
- | TRBJ1-1 | - | TRBV11-3 | TGTGCCAGCAGCTTAGCGCTCGGCACTGAAGCTTTCTTT | CASSLALGTEAFF
few | TRBJ2-7 | - | TRBV7-9 | TGTGCCAGCAGCCAGACAGCTCAACCTTGGGAGCAGTACTTC | CASSQTAQPWEQYF
once | TRBJ1-5 | - | TRBV28 | TGTGCCAGCAGTTTCCTCGCGGGGGGTTATCAGCCCCAGCATTTT | CASSFLAGGYQPQHF
once | TRBJ1-1 | TRBD1 | TRBV10-3 | TGTGCCATCAGTGCCACGACAGGGACCAACACTGAAGCTTTCTTT | CAISATTGTNTEAFF
- | TRBJ1-2 | - | TRBV2 | TGTGCCAGCAGTGAAATGAACAACCCTAACTATGGCTACACCTTC | CASSEMNNPNYGYTF
few | TRBJ1-1 | TRBD1 | TRBV6-1 | TGTGCCAGCAGTCCACGGACAGGGGGCGACACTGAAGCTTTCTTT | CASSPRTGGDTEAFF
- | TRBJ2-7 | TRBD1 | TRBV7-8 | TGTGCCAGCAGCCGGACAGGGTCTGGGTACGAGCAGTACTTC | CASSRTGSGYEQYF
- | TRBJ2-7 | TRBD1 | TRBV2 | TGTGCCAGCTTCTGGACAGGGGCCCACGAGCAGTACTTC | CASFWTGAHEQYF
- | TRBJ1-1 | - | TRBV10-3 | TGTGCCATCAGTGAGTCCAGCGCCAGGAGGCTGGAAGCTTTCTTT | CAISESSARRLEAFF
- | TRBJ2-1 | TRBD2 | TRBV7-2 | TGTGCCAGCAGCTCCGGACTAGCGGGAGTTGAGCAGTTCTTC | CASSSGLAGVEQFF
- | TRBJ1-3 | - | TRBV18 | TGTGCCAGCTCTCCGCCCCCGAGAAGTCGGGGAAACACCATATATTTT | CASSPPPRSRGNTIYF
- | TRBJ2-5 | TRBD1 | TRBV7-9 | TGTGCCAGCAGCCAGGGGGAGAGCCAGTACTTC | CASSQGESQYF
- | TRBJ2-5 | TRBD2 | TRBV29-1 | TGCAGCGTTGGTAGCGGGAGGGCGGGGGGCGAGACCCAGTACTTC | CSVGSGRAGGETQYF